This T cell receptor (beta chain) derives from a study of T cell repertoires in cytomegalovirus infection. CDR1 SGHAT and CDR2 FQNNGV come from the germline V gene. The CDR3 length is 13 residues. With 0 bases removed from V and 7 bases from J, the gap between germline ends came to 7 bases. Study observations and caveats: The ex vivo response was dominated by HLA-C-restricted CMV-specific TCR beta clonotypes.

This clonotype appeared a few times. What it recognizes is unknown. MiXCR, run by TCRdb on the reads, gives a single entry per CDR3 protein. The sample shows approximately 100,000 distinct CDR3 sequences, more than 20% of them seen only once. The chain is built from TRBV11-2 and TRBJ2-1, with TRBD1 as a possible D gene (6 bases). The receptor was isolated from a human donor in good health (CMV status not recorded). Some clones in this sample may be carry-over from other donors' samples. The material sequenced was CD8+ T cells from PBMCs. The CDR3 reads CASSLEDRNEQFF. The DNA for the CDR3 is TGTGCCAGCAGCTTAGAAGACAGGAATGAGCAGTTCTTC. Based on the CDR3 plus reference TRBV11-2 and TRBJ2-1, the full variable domain is EAGVAQSPRYKIIEKRQSVAFWCNPISGHATLYWYQQILGQGPKLLIQFQNNGVVDDSQLPKDRFSAERLKGVDSTLKIQPAKLEDSAVYLCASSLEDRNEQFFGPGTRLTVL.